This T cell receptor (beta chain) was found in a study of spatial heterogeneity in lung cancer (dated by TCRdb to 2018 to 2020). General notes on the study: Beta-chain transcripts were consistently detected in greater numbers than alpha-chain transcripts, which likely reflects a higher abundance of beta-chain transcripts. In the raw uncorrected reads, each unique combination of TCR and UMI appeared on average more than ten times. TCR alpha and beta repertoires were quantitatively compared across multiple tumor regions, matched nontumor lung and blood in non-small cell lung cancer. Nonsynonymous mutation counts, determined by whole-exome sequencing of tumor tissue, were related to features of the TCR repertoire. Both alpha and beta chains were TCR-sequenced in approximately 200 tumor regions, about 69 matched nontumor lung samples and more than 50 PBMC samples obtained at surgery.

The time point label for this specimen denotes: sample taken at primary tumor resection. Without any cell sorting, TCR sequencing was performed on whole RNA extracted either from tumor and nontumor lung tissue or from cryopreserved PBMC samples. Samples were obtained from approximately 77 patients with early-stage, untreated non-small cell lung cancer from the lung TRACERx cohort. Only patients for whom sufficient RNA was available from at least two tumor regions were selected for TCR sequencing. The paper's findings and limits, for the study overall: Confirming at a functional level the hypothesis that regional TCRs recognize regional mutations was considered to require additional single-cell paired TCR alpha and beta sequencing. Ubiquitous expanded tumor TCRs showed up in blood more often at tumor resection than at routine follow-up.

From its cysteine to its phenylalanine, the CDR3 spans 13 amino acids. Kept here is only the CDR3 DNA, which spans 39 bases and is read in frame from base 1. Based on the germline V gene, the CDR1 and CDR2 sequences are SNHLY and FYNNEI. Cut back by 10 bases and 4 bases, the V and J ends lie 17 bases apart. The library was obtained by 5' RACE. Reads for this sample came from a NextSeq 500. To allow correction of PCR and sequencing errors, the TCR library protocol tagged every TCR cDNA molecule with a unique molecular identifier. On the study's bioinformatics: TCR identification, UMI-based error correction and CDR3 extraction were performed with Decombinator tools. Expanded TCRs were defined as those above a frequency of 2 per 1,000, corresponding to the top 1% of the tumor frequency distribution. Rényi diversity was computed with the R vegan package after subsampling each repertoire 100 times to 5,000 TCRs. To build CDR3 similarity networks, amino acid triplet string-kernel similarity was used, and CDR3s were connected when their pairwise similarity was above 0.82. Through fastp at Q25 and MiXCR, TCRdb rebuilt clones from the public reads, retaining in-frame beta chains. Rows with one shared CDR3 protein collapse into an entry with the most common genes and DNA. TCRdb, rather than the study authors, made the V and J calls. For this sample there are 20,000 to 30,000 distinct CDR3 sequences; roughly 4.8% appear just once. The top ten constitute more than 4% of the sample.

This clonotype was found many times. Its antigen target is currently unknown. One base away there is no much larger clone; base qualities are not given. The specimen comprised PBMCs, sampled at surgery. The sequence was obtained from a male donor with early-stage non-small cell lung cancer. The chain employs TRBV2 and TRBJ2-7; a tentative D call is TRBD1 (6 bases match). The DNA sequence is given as TGTGCCACCAAGGCAGGGGCCTCATACGAGCAGTACTTC. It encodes CATKAGASYEQYF.